Following are 3 T cell receptor beta chains from one sample sequenced in a study of cytomegalovirus exposure and HLA in healthy donors. The study ran its PCR with 60 Vbeta and 13 Jbeta primers. This table comes from immunoSEQ multiplex PCR, and its TCRdb copy is limited to in-frame clones, with some not included. The sample lists about 120,000 clones; about 76% were seen once. Material: PBMCs. Receptors originate from a woman in her thirties or forties in good health and CMV-seropositive.

The chain has TRBV5-6 and TRBJ1-1, with 9 bases aligning to TRBD1. The CDR3 is 15 residues long. Losses at the gene ends were 4 bases for V and 1 base for J; bases not matched to a gene: 5. Germline values: CDR1 SGHDT, CDR2 YYEEEE. The CDR3 DNA reads TGTGCCAGCAGCCCCCAGGACAGGGGGAACACTGAAGCTTTCTTT. This codes for CASSPQDRGNTEAFF.

This rearrangement joins TRBV19 to TRBJ1-2; 7 positions match TRBD1. CDR1 and CDR2 from the germline V gene are LNHDA and SQIVND (reference sequence). The CDR3 length is 15 residues. V lost 5 bases to trimming and J lost 0 bases; unmatched junction nucleotides: 6. In nucleotides, the CDR3 is TGTGCCAGTAGTCCCGGGACAGCCACTAACTATGGCTACACCTTC. Translation gives CASSPGTATNYGYTF. Variable domain in full (rest from reference TRBV19 and TRBJ1-2): DGGITQSPKYLFRKEGQNVTLSCEQNLNHDAMYWYRQDPGQGLRLIYYSQIVNDFQKGDIAEGYSVSREKKESFPLTVTSAQKNPTAFYLCASSPGTATNYGYTFGSGTRLTVV.

The chain joins TRBV5-1 to TRBJ1-2, with 7 bases matching TRBD1. The CDR3 runs 14 residues. V was pared by 6 bases and J by 8 bases, with 13 bases of the junction left unmatched. Germline CDR1 and CDR2: SGHRS and YFSETQ. This CDR3 reads CASNNRGASGGYTF. The CDR3 nucleotides are TGCGCCAGCAATAACAGGGGCGCCAGCGGGGGCTACACCTTC.